These T cell receptor beta chains were read from a single sample in a study of long-term antiretroviral therapy in people with HIV. Some clones are missing from TCRdb's copy, which holds only in-frame ones; the method was immunoSEQ multiplex PCR. The table has some 35,000 clones, about 70% seen once; the top ten hold roughly 3.5%. Sequencing was performed on unsorted PBMCs, taken 3 years after starting antiretroviral therapy. All receptors come from a man in his forties or fifties with HIV. CDR3s include the opening cysteine and the closing phenylalanine or tryptophan. A D gene is named only where the DNA matches it firmly. Size tells how often a clone was seen (once, few, many) or the class of an expanded clone, and some rows leave it out.

j_gene: TRBJ2-7
abundance: -
d_gene: TRBD1
v_gene: TRBV18
CDR3nt: TGTGCCAGCTCACCTGAACAGGGGGCCTACGAGCAGTACTTC
CDR3aa: CASSPEQGAYEQYF

j_gene: TRBJ1-4
abundance: -
d_gene: -
v_gene: TRBV28
CDR3nt: TGTGCCAGCAGTCTAATCGGGAGGGAAAAACTGTTTTTT
CDR3aa: CASSLIGREKLFF

j_gene: TRBJ1-3
abundance: -
d_gene: -
v_gene: TRBV7-2
CDR3nt: TGTGCCAGCAGACAAGGGGGCTCTGGAAACACCATATATTTT
CDR3aa: CASRQGGSGNTIYF

j_gene: TRBJ1-6
abundance: -
d_gene: -
v_gene: TRBV7-2
CDR3nt: TGTGCCAGCAGCTTCGGGGGAACCTATAATTCACCCCTCCACTTT
CDR3aa: CASSFGGTYNSPLHF

j_gene: TRBJ2-3
abundance: -
d_gene: -
v_gene: TRBV6-6
CDR3nt: TGTGCCAGCAGTTACTCTGGACGGACGGGGGATACGCAGTATTTT
CDR3aa: CASSYSGRTGDTQYF

j_gene: TRBJ2-1
abundance: -
d_gene: TRBD2
v_gene: TRBV7-9
CDR3nt: TGTGCCAGCAGCTTATCTAGCGGGGGAAACAATGAGCAGTTCTTC
CDR3aa: CASSLSSGGNNEQFF

j_gene: TRBJ2-7
abundance: -
d_gene: -
v_gene: TRBV4-3
CDR3nt: TGCGCCAGCAGCCAAGAGATTACAGCGGTCTACGAGCAGTACTTC
CDR3aa: CASSQEITAVYEQYF

j_gene: TRBJ1-2
abundance: -
d_gene: TRBD1
v_gene: TRBV7-3
CDR3nt: TGTGCCAGCAGCCCCCGGACAGGCTCTAACTATGGCTACACCTTC
CDR3aa: CASSPRTGSNYGYTF

j_gene: TRBJ2-3
abundance: -
d_gene: -
v_gene: TRBV28
CDR3nt: TGTGCCAGCGCCTCAGCGGGTGGGGGCACAGATACGCAGTATTTT
CDR3aa: CASASAGGGTDTQYF

j_gene: TRBJ2-3
abundance: -
d_gene: -
v_gene: TRBV28
CDR3nt: TGTGCCAGCAGTTCCGGTTTAGAGGGGACGCAGTATTTT
CDR3aa: CASSSGLEGTQYF

j_gene: TRBJ2-7
abundance: -
d_gene: -
v_gene: TRBV29-1
CDR3nt: TGCAGCGTCACTAGCTTCTCCTACGAGCAGTACTTC
CDR3aa: CSVTSFSYEQYF

j_gene: TRBJ2-7
abundance: -
d_gene: TRBD2
v_gene: TRBV7-2
CDR3nt: TGTGCCAGCAGCTCAAGGACTAGCGGAACCTACGAGCAGTACTTC
CDR3aa: CASSSRTSGTYEQYF

j_gene: TRBJ1-3
abundance: -
d_gene: TRBD1
v_gene: TRBV6-5
CDR3nt: TGTGCCAGCAGTTACCAGGGGGCGTCTGGAAACACCATATATTTT
CDR3aa: CASSYQGASGNTIYF

j_gene: TRBJ2-1
abundance: -
d_gene: TRBD2
v_gene: TRBV28
CDR3nt: TGTGCCAGCAGTTTAGGGACTAGCGGGAGCCCCTACAATGAGCAGTTCTTC
CDR3aa: CASSLGTSGSPYNEQFF

j_gene: TRBJ1-6
abundance: few
d_gene: TRBD1
v_gene: TRBV11-3
CDR3nt: TGTGCCAGCAGCCGGGACAGGGAGGATTCACCCCTCCACTTT
CDR3aa: CASSRDREDSPLHF

j_gene: TRBJ1-5
abundance: -
d_gene: -
v_gene: TRBV19
CDR3nt: TGTGCCAGTAAGCCCCAAAGGGGGAGCAATCAGCCCCAGCATTTT
CDR3aa: CASKPQRGSNQPQHF

j_gene: TRBJ1-6
abundance: medium-sized
d_gene: TRBD1
v_gene: TRBV6-1
CDR3nt: TGTGCCAGCAGTGAAGGGACAGGGGGCATGGATTCACCCCTCCACTTT
CDR3aa: CASSEGTGGMDSPLHF

j_gene: TRBJ1-5
abundance: -
d_gene: -
v_gene: TRBV27
CDR3nt: TGTGCCAGCAGTCTCAGGGGAAGCAATCAGCCCCAGCATTTT
CDR3aa: CASSLRGSNQPQHF

j_gene: TRBJ2-2
abundance: -
d_gene: TRBD1
v_gene: TRBV7-2
CDR3nt: TGTGCCAGCAGACCCGACAGGGCTCCTATCACCGGGGAGCTGTTTTTT
CDR3aa: CASRPDRAPITGELFF

j_gene: TRBJ2-1
abundance: -
d_gene: -
v_gene: TRBV7-9
CDR3nt: TGTGCCAGCAGCTTATCCCTTGCGGGTTCCTACAATGAGCAGTTCTTC
CDR3aa: CASSLSLAGSYNEQFF

j_gene: TRBJ2-7
abundance: -
d_gene: TRBD1
v_gene: TRBV19
CDR3nt: TGTGCCAGTAGTACCTGGGACAGAACCTACGAGCAGTACTTC
CDR3aa: CASSTWDRTYEQYF

j_gene: TRBJ2-4
abundance: -
d_gene: -
v_gene: TRBV7-9
CDR3nt: TGTGCCAGCAGCCAATATGCTTCGGACATTCAGTACTTC
CDR3aa: CASSQYASDIQYF

j_gene: TRBJ2-6
abundance: -
d_gene: TRBD1
v_gene: TRBV5-1
CDR3nt: TGCGCCAGCAGCGAGACAGGGATGGACGTCCTGACTTTC
CDR3aa: CASSETGMDVLTF

j_gene: TRBJ1-2
abundance: -
d_gene: -
v_gene: TRBV11-2
CDR3nt: TGTGCCAGCAGCTACAAGTCGATCCGGGGTGACTGGAAAAACTACACCTTC
CDR3aa: CASSYKSIRGDWKNYTF

j_gene: TRBJ2-5
abundance: -
d_gene: -
v_gene: TRBV28
CDR3nt: TGTGCCAGCAGTTCCCCCGGACAAGTCGGAGAGACCCAGTACTTC
CDR3aa: CASSSPGQVGETQYF

j_gene: TRBJ2-5
abundance: -
d_gene: -
v_gene: TRBV28
CDR3nt: TGTGCCAGCAGTTTAGGAGGGGGGGAGACCCAGTACTTC
CDR3aa: CASSLGGGETQYF

j_gene: TRBJ1-1
abundance: -
d_gene: -
v_gene: TRBV6-6
CDR3nt: TGTGCCAGCAGTTATAAAAGAGGGCAGCTAACTGAAGCTTTCTTT
CDR3aa: CASSYKRGQLTEAFF

j_gene: TRBJ2-7
abundance: -
d_gene: -
v_gene: TRBV2
CDR3nt: TGTGCCAGCAGTGATCTTGGTGCCTACGAGCAGTACTTC
CDR3aa: CASSDLGAYEQYF

j_gene: TRBJ2-1
abundance: -
d_gene: -
v_gene: TRBV9
CDR3nt: TGTGCCAGCAGAGGGACGTACAATGAGCAGTTCTTC
CDR3aa: CASRGTYNEQFF

j_gene: TRBJ2-3
abundance: once
d_gene: TRBD2
v_gene: TRBV9
CDR3nt: TGTGCCAGCAGCGCCCGACTAGCTGCAGATACGCAGTATTTT
CDR3aa: CASSARLAADTQYF

j_gene: TRBJ1-2
abundance: few
d_gene: -
v_gene: TRBV29-1
CDR3nt: TGCAGCGGCTACGGGGACCACGGCGACTATGGCTACACCTTC
CDR3aa: CSGYGDHGDYGYTF

j_gene: TRBJ2-1
abundance: -
d_gene: TRBD2
v_gene: TRBV28
CDR3nt: TGTGCCAGCAGTTTATACGGCTCGACTAGCGGATTTTACAATGAGCAGTTCTTC
CDR3aa: CASSLYGSTSGFYNEQFF

j_gene: TRBJ1-3
abundance: -
d_gene: -
v_gene: TRBV23-1
CDR3nt: TGCGCCAGCAGTCAATCGGCGAGAGAGGGGGAAGGAAACACCATATATTTT
CDR3aa: CASSQSAREGEGNTIYF

j_gene: TRBJ1-1
abundance: -
d_gene: -
v_gene: TRBV2
CDR3nt: TGTGCCAGCCATAGATGGGGCACTGAAGCTTTCTTT
CDR3aa: CASHRWGTEAFF

j_gene: TRBJ2-3
abundance: -
d_gene: -
v_gene: TRBV29-1
CDR3nt: TGCAGCGGGGGCGGGGCACAGAGGGATACGCAGTATTTT
CDR3aa: CSGGGAQRDTQYF

j_gene: TRBJ1-3
abundance: few
d_gene: -
v_gene: TRBV5-1
CDR3nt: TGCGCCAGCAGCCCGGGCCCCAGCACTGGAAACACCATATATTTT
CDR3aa: CASSPGPSTGNTIYF

j_gene: TRBJ2-1
abundance: -
d_gene: -
v_gene: TRBV7-2
CDR3nt: TGTGCCAGCAGCTATGGGACGACGAGCTCCTACAATGAGCAGTTCTTC
CDR3aa: CASSYGTTSSYNEQFF

j_gene: TRBJ2-1
abundance: -
d_gene: TRBD2
v_gene: TRBV5-4
CDR3nt: TGTGCCAGCAGCTTGGGAGGGACTAGCGGGACCGGTGAGCAGTTCTTC
CDR3aa: CASSLGGTSGTGEQFF

j_gene: TRBJ2-7
abundance: -
d_gene: TRBD1
v_gene: TRBV6-5
CDR3nt: TGTGCCAGCAGGAGGAGAGCGGACAGGTTCTACGAGCAGTACTTC
CDR3aa: CASRRRADRFYEQYF

j_gene: TRBJ1-4
abundance: -
d_gene: -
v_gene: TRBV4-3
CDR3nt: TGCGCCAGCAGCCGCCGGGTCTCAACTAATGAAAAACTGTTTTTT
CDR3aa: CASSRRVSTNEKLFF

j_gene: TRBJ1-1
abundance: -
d_gene: -
v_gene: TRBV28
CDR3nt: TGTGCCAGCAGTTTCATGGAGGGCGCGAACACTGAAGCTTTCTTT
CDR3aa: CASSFMEGANTEAFF

j_gene: TRBJ1-1
abundance: -
d_gene: -
v_gene: TRBV28
CDR3nt: TGTGCCAGCAGCCACCTTTCCGCCCAGGCGAACACTGAAGCTTTCTTT
CDR3aa: CASSHLSAQANTEAFF

j_gene: TRBJ2-1
abundance: -
d_gene: TRBD2
v_gene: TRBV7-9
CDR3nt: TGTGCCAGCAGCCTGGGACTAGCGGGGAACTACAATGAGCAGTTCTTC
CDR3aa: CASSLGLAGNYNEQFF

j_gene: TRBJ1-6
abundance: -
d_gene: -
v_gene: TRBV18
CDR3nt: TGTGCCAGCTCACCGGAGGCTGAAGGGACACCCCTCCACTTT
CDR3aa: CASSPEAEGTPLHF

j_gene: TRBJ2-7
abundance: -
d_gene: -
v_gene: TRBV18
CDR3nt: TGTGCCAGCTCACCCCTGAACTCCTACGAGCAGTACTTC
CDR3aa: CASSPLNSYEQYF